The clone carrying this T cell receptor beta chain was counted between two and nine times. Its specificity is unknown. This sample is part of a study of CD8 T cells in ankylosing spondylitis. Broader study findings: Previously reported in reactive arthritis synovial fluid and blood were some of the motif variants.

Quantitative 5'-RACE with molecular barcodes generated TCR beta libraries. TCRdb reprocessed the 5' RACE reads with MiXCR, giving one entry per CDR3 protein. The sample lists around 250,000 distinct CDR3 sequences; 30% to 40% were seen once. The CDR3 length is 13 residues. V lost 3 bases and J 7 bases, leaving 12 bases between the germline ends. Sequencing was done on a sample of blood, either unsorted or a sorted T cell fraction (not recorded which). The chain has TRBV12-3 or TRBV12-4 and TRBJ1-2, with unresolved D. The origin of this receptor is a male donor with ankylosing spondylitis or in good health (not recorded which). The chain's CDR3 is CASSLREEAGYTF. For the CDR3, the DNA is TGTGCCAGCAGTTTGAGGGAGGAGGCTGGCTACACCTTC.